A single sample gave rise to the 7 T cell receptor beta chains below, sequenced in a study of blood T cell repertoires in COVID-19. TCRdb's copy holds only in-frame clones and misses some; the assay was immunoSEQ multiplex PCR. The sample yields 170,000 or so clones, about 87% seen once. Source material: peripheral blood. Every receptor here comes from a man aged 40-49 years with active or convalescent COVID-19.

The chain combines TRBV10-1 with TRBJ1-5; D is undetermined. Germline lookup yields CDR1 WNHNN and CDR2 SYGVQD (reference sequence). V was trimmed by 5 bases and J by 3 bases, leaving 8 bases between them. CDR3 size: 13 residues. CDR3 protein: CASSRELNQPQHF. CDR3 nucleotide sequence: TGCGCCAGCAGTCGGGAACTCAATCAGCCCCAGCATTTT.

J is TRBJ2-5 and V is TRBV30, with 9 bases aligning to TRBD1. From germline, CDR1 is GTSNPN and CDR2 SVGIG (reference sequence). The CDR3 extends over 13 amino acids. J lost 6 bases, V lost 5 bases, and 7 bases had no gene match. The CDR3 sequence: CAWSPGQGQTQYF. Here the CDR3 DNA reads TGTGCCTGGTCTCCGGGACAGGGTCAGACCCAGTACTTC.

This chain links TRBV9 with TRBJ2-1; TRBD1 agrees at 8 bases. Per germline, CDR1 SGDLS and CDR2 YYNGEE. V lost 2 bases and J lost 4; bases outside the gene matches: 5. The CDR3 spans 15 residues. The CDR3 bases are TGTGCCAGCAGCGTGGGACAGGCCGGATACAATGAGCAGTTCTTC. Translating gives CASSVGQAGYNEQFF. The full variable domain, with the rest looked up from reference TRBV9 and TRBJ2-1, is DSGVTQTPKHLITATGQRVTLRCSPRSGDLSVYWYQQSLDQGLQFLIQYYNGEERAKGNILERFSAQQFPDLHSELNLSSLELGDSALYFCASSVGQAGYNEQFFGPGTRLTVL.

The chain links TRBV19 to TRBJ1-1, with 8 bases lining up with TRBD1. The CDR3 loop spans 14 amino acids. V lost 5 bases to trimming and J lost 11 bases; unmatched junction nucleotides: 13. Germline V CDR1 and CDR2: LNHDA, SQIVND (reference sequence). The CDR3 is CASSFQGAPLEAFF. In DNA form, the CDR3 reads TGTGCCAGTAGTTTCCAGGGGGCACCCCTCGAGGCTTTCTTT.

The chain combines TRBV15 with TRBJ1-5; possible D gene TRBD1, 6 bases. Germline V gene lookup returns CDR1 LNHNV and CDR2 YYDKDF (reference sequence). The CDR3 spans 17 residues. Trimming shortened V by 1 base and J by 2 bases, and 15 bases separated the two germline ends. DNA for the CDR3: TGTGCCACCAGCAGAGGGGAGGGACAATGGCGCAATCAGCCCCAGCATTTT. Its translation: CATSRGEGQWRNQPQHF.

The genes are TRBV5-1 and TRBJ1-4; tentatively, D is TRBD1 (5 bases). The V gene's germline CDR1 is SGHRS and CDR2 YFSETQ. V lost 3 bases and J lost 5, with 11 bases in between. The CDR3 is 14 amino acids. The chain's CDR3 is CASSSDSTNEKLFF. The CDR3 bases are TGCGCCAGCAGCTCCGACAGTACGAATGAAAAACTGTTTTTT.

The chain couples TRBV6-2 or TRBV6-3 to TRBJ2-7, with a weak D call TRBD1 (6 bases). The CDR3 extends over 12 amino acids. Trimming shortened V by 5 bases and J by 4 bases, and 9 bases separated the two germline ends. CDR1 is MNHEY and CDR2 is SVGEGT in the germline V gene. CDR3 DNA: TGTGCCAGCAGTACAGGGTTGTACGAGCAGTACTTC. This sequence encodes CASSTGLYEQYF.